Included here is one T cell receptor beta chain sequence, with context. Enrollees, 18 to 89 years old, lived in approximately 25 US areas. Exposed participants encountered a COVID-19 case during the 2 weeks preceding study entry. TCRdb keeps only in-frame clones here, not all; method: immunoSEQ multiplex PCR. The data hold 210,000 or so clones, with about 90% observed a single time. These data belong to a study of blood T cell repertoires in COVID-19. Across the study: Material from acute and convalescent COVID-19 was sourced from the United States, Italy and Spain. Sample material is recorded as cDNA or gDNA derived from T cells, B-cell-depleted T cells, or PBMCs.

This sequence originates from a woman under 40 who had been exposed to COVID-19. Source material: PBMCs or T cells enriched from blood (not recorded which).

CDR3 coding DNA: TGTGCCAGCAGAAAGGAGACTAGCGGGGTCGATAGCACAGATACGCAGTATTTT. It encodes CASRKETSGVDSTDTQYF. The chain recombines TRBV2 with TRBJ2-3; TRBD2 agrees at 11 bases. CDR1 is SNHLY and CDR2 is FYNNEI in the germline V gene. The CDR3 sequence is 18 residues long. The J segment lost 0 bases and the V segment lost 6 bases, leaving 11 bases of the junction unmatched. The variable domain in full, completed from reference TRBV2 and TRBJ2-3, reads EPEVTQTPSHQVTQMGQEVILRCVPISNHLYFYWYRQILGQKVEFLVSFYNNEISEKSEIFDDQFSVERPDGSNFTLKIRSTKLEDSAMYFCASRKETSGVDSTDTQYFGPGTRLTVL.